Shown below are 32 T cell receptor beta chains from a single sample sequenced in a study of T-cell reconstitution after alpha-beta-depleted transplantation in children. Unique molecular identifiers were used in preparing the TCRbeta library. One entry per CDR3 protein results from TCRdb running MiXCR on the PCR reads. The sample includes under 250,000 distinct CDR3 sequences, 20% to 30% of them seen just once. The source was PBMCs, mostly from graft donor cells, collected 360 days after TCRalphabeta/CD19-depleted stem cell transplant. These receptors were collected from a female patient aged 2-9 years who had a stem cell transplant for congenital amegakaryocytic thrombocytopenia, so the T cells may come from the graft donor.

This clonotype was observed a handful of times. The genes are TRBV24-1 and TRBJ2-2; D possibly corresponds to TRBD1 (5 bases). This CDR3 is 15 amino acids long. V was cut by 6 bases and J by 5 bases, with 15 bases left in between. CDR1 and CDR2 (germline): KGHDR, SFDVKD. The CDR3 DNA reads TGTGCCACCAGTAATCAGGGTTTTGGTACCGGGGAGCTGTTTTTT. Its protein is CATSNQGFGTGELFF.

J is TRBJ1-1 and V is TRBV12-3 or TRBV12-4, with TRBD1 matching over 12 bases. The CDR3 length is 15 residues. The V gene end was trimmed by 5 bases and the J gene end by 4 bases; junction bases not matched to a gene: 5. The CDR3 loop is CASSKPGQGATEAFF. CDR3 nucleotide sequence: TGTGCCAGCAGTAAACCGGGACAGGGGGCCACTGAAGCTTTCTTT.

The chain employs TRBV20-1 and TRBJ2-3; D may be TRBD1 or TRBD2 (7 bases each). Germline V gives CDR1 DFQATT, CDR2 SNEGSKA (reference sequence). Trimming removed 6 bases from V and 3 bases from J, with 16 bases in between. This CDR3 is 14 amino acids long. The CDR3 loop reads CSARGGQVTDTQYF. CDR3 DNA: TGCAGTGCCAGGGGGGGGCAGGTGACAGATACGCAGTATTTT.

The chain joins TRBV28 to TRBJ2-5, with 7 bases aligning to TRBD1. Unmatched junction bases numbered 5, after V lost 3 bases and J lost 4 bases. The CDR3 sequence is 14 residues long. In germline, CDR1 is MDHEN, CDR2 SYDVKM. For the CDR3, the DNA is TGTGCCAGCAGTTTGTATTCAGGGGGAGAGACCCAGTACTTC. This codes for CASSLYSGGETQYF.

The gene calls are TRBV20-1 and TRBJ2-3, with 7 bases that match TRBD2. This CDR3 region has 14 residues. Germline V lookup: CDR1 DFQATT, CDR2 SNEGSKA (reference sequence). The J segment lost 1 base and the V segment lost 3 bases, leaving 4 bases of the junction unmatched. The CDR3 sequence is CSASPSGGTDTQYF. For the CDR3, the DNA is TGCAGTGCTAGTCCCAGCGGGGGCACAGATACGCAGTATTTT.

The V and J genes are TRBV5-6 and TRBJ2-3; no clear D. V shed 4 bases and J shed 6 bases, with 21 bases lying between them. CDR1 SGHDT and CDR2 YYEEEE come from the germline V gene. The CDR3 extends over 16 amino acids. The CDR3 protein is CASSPGLKSAADTQYF. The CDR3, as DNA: TGTGCCAGCAGCCCAGGCCTCAAATCGGCGGCGGATACGCAGTATTTT.

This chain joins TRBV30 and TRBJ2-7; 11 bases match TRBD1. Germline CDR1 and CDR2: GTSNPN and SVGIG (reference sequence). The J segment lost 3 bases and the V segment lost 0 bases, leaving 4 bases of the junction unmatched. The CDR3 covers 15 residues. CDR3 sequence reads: CAWSVGGTGGYEQYF. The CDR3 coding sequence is TGTGCCTGGAGTGTTGGAGGGACAGGGGGCTACGAGCAGTACTTC.

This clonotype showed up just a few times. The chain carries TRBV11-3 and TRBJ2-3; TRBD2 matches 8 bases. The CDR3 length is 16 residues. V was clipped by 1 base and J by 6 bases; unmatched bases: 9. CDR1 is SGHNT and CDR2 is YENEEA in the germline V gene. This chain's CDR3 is CASSLGRGGPSDTQYF. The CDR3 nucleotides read TGTGCCAGCAGCTTAGGTCGGGGGGGGCCTTCGGATACGCAGTATTTT. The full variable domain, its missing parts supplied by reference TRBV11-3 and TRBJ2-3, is EAGVVQSPRYKIIEKKQPVAFWCNPISGHNTLYWYLQNLGQGPELLIRYENEEAVDDSQLPKDRFSAERLKGVDSTLKIQPAELGDSAVYLCASSLGRGGPSDTQYFGPGTRLTVL.

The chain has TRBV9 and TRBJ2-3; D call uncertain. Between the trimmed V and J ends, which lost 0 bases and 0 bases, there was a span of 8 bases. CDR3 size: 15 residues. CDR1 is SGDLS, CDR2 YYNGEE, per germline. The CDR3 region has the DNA TGTGCCAGCAGCGTAGTAGGCACCAGCACAGATACGCAGTATTTT. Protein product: CASSVVGTSTDTQYF. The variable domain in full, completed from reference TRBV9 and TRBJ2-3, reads DSGVTQTPKHLITATGQRVTLRCSPRSGDLSVYWYQQSLDQGLQFLIQYYNGEERAKGNILERFSAQQFPDLHSELNLSSLELGDSALYFCASSVVGTSTDTQYFGPGTRLTVL.

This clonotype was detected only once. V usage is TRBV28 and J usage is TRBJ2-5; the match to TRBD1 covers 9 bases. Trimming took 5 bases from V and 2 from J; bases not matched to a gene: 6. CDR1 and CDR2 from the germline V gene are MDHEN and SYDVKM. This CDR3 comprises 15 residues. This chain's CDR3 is CASSLGQGHQETQYF. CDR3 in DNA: TGTGCCAGCAGTCTAGGACAGGGGCATCAAGAGACCCAGTACTTC.

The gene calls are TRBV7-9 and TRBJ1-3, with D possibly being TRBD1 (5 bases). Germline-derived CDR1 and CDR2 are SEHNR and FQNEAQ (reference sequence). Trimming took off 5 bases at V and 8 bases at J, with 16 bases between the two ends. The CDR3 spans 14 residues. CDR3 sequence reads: CASSPPLRGDTIYF. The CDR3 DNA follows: TGTGCCAGCAGCCCCCCCCTTCGGGGGGACACCATATATTTT.

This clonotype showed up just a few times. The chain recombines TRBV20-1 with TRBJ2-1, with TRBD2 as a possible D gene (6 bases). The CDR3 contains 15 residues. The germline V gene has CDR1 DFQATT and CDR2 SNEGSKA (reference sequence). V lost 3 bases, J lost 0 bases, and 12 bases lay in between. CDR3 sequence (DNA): TGCAGTGCTAGCCGGAGGGTAAGCTCCTACAATGAGCAGTTCTTC. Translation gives CSASRRVSSYNEQFF.

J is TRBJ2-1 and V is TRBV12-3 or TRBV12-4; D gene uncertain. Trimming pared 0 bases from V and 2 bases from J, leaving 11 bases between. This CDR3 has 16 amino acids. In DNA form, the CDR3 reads TGTGCCAGCAGTTTAGCACCCATACCTACCTACAATGAGCAGTTCTTC. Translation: CASSLAPIPTYNEQFF.

The DNA of the CDR3 is TGTGCCAGCAGTGCCCGGTTGGCTGGGGCCAACGTCCTGACTTTC. It translates to CASSARLAGANVLTF. The gene calls are TRBV6-1 and TRBJ2-6, with D unresolved. Trimming left V 4 bases short and J 2 bases short, with 9 bases between. The germline V gene has CDR1 MNHNS and CDR2 SASEGT. The CDR3 sequence is 15 residues long.

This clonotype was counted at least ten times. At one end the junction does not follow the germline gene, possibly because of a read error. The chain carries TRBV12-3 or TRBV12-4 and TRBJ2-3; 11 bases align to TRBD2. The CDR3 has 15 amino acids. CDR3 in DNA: TGTGCCAGCAGTATAGCGGGGGGGAGCACAGATACGCAGTATTTT. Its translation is CASSIAGGSTDTQYF.

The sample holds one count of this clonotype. The CDR3 sequence is CSARSGNTIYF. CDR3 nucleotide sequence: TGCAGTGCTAGATCTGGAAACACCATATATTTT. This chain uses TRBV20-1 with TRBJ1-3, with D uncertain. The CDR3 runs 11 residues. The germline CDR1 and CDR2 sequences are DFQATT and SNEGSKA (reference sequence). Trimming removed 2 bases at V and 1 base at J, with 0 bases between.

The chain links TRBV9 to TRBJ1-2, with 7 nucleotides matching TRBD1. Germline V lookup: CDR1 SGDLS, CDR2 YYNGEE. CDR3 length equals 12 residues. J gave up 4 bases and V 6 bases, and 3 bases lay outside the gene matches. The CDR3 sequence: CASTPGGYGYTF. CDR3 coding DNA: TGTGCCAGCACCCCAGGGGGCTATGGCTACACCTTC. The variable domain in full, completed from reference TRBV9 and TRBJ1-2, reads DSGVTQTPKHLITATGQRVTLRCSPRSGDLSVYWYQQSLDQGLQFLIQYYNGEERAKGNILERFSAQQFPDLHSELNLSSLELGDSALYFCASTPGGYGYTFGSGTRLTVV.

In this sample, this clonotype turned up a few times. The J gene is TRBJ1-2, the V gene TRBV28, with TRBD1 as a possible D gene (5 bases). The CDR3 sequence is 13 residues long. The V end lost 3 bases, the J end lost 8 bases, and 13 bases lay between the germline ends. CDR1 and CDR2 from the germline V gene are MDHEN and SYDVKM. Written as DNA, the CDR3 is TGTGCCAGCAGTTTCTCGGGGGGAGGAGGCTACACCTTC. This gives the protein CASSFSGGGGYTF.

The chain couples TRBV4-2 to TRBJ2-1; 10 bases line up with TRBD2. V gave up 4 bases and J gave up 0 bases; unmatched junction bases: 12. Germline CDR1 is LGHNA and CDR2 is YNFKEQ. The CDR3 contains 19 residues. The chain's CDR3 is CASSPAVLAGPYSYNEQFF. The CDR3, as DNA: TGTGCCAGCAGCCCTGCTGTACTAGCGGGGCCTTACTCCTACAATGAGCAGTTCTTC.

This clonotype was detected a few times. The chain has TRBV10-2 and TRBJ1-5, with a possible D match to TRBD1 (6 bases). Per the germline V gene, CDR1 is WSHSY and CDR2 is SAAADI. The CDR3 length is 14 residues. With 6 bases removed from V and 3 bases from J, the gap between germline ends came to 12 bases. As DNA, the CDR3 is TGCGCCAGCAGAGCGACAGGAACCAATCAGCCCCAGCATTTT. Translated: CASRATGTNQPQHF.

The CDR3 region has the DNA TGTGCCACCCATGGGTTTTCTGAGACCCAGTACTTC. Translating gives CATHGFSETQYF. V and J are TRBV6-2 or TRBV6-3 and TRBJ2-5; D is undetermined. The CDR3 consists of 12 residues. The germline V gene encodes CDR1 MNHEY and CDR2 SVGEGT. Trimming took 10 bases from V and 5 from J, leaving 14 bases between them.

The CDR3 here is CASSLAAARRTHEQFF. Written as DNA, the CDR3 is TGTGCCAGCAGCTTAGCCGCCGCTCGGAGGACGCATGAGCAGTTCTTC. This chain joins TRBV7-8 and TRBJ2-1, with D maybe TRBD2 (5 bases). Germline CDR1 SGHVS, CDR2 FQNEAQ. The CDR3 is 16 residues long. V was pared by 0 bases and J by 8 bases, with 17 bases between.

The CDR3 nucleotides are TGTGCCAGCAGCCCAGGGCAGGGTTCTGAAGCTTTCTTT. It codes for CASSPGQGSEAFF. This chain joins TRBV7-2 and TRBJ1-1, with D possibly matching TRBD1 (5 bases). The CDR3 spans 13 residues. CDR1 and CDR2 from the germline V gene are SGHTA and FQGNSA. Between the trimmed V and J ends, which lost 5 bases and 6 bases, there was a span of 13 bases.

Here the CDR3 DNA reads TGCGCCAGCAGCTTGTTACTAGCGGGAGGGCTCAACAATGAGCAGTTCTTC. This gives the protein CASSLLLAGGLNNEQFF. The chain combines TRBV5-1 with TRBJ2-1, with 13 nucleotides matching TRBD2. The CDR3 extends over 17 amino acids. CDR1 is SGHRS and CDR2 is YFSETQ in the germline V gene. V shed 1 base and J 5 bases; nucleotides not matched to a gene: 6.

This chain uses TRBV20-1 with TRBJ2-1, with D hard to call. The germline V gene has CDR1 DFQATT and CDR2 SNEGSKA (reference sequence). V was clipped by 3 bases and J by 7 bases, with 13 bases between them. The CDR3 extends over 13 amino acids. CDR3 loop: CSASRQYGNEQFF. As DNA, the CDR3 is TGCAGTGCTAGTAGGCAGTATGGAAATGAGCAGTTCTTC.

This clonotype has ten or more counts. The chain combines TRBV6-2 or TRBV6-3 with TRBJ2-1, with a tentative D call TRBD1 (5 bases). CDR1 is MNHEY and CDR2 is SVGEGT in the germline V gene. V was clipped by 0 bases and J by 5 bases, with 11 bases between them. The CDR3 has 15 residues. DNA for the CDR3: TGTGCCAGCAGTTACTCGGGGCTCCGTAACAATGAGCAGTTCTTC. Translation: CASSYSGLRNNEQFF.

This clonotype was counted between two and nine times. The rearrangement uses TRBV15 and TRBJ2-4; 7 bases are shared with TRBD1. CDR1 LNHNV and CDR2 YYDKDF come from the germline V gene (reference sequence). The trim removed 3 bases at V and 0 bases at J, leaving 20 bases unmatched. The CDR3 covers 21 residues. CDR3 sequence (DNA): TGTGCCACCAGCAGCGGAGATCCGGGACAGAGATCGCTCCTAGCCAAAAACATTCAGTACTTC. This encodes CATSSGDPGQRSLLAKNIQYF.

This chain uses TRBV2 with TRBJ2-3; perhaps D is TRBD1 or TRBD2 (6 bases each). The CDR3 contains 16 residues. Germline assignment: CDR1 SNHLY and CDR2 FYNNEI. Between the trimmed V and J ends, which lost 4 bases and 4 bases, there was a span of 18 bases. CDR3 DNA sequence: TGTGCCAGCAGTGCCCCAGGGTGGAGGGGGTCAGATACGCAGTATTTT. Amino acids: CASSAPGWRGSDTQYF.

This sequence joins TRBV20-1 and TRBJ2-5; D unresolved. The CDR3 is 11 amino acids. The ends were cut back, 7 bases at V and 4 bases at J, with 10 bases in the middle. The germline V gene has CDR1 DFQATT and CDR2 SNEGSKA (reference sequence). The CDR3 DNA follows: TGCAGTGTCCGCACGAGAGAGACCCAGTACTTC. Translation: CSVRTRETQYF.

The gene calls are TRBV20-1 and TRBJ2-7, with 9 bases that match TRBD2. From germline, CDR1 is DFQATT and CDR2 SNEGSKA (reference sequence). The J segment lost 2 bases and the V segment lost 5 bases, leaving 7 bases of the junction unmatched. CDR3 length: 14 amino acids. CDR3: CSASGTSSPYEQYF. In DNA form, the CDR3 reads TGCAGTGCTTCTGGGACTAGCAGCCCCTACGAGCAGTACTTC.

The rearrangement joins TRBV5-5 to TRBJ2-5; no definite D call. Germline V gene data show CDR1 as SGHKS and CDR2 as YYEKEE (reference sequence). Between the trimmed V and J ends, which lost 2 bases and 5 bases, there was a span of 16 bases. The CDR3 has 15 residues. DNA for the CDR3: TGTGCCAGCAGCTTATCGGGCAGTTGGGTCGAGACCCAGTACTTC. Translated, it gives CASSLSGSWVETQYF. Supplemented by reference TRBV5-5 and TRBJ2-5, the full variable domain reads DAGVTQSPTHLIKTRGQQVTLRCSPISGHKSVSWYQQVLGQGPQFIFQYYEKEERGRGNFPDRFSARQFPNYSSELNVNALLLGDSALYLCASSLSGSWVETQYFGPGTRLLVL.

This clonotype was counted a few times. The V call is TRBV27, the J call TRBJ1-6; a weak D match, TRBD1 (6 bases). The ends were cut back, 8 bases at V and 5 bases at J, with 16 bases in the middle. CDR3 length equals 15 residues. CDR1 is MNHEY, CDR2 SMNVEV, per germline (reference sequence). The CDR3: CASPIGGAHNSPLHF. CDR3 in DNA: TGTGCCAGCCCAATCGGGGGCGCCCATAATTCACCCCTCCACTTT.